This T cell receptor beta chain was obtained from a study of neurological immune-mediated disorders. The study's findings and limits: Across subjects, expanded clones had no CDR3 amino acid sequences in common, pointing to private repertoires in all groups. HTLV-1-associated myelopathy displayed the greatest TCR clonal expansion, and multiple sclerosis exhibited the smallest, lower than that of healthy controls.

This clonotype showed up many times. Its antigen is unknown. As for the cDNA, it was generated by 5'RACE with 10-nucleotide random UMIs. The authors obtained over 170 million TCR-beta sequences from 15-18 subjects per sequencing run. TCRdb reprocessed the 5' RACE reads via MiXCR and lists one record per CDR3 protein. The sample carries 20,000 to 25,000 distinct CDR3 sequences, more than 14% recorded once. The CDR3 is 12 residues long. The germline V gene encodes CDR1 DFQATT and CDR2 SNEGSKA (reference sequence). Trimming left V 0 bases short and J 4 bases short, with 4 bases between. The J gene is TRBJ2-1, the V gene TRBV20-1, with D hard to call. The receptor comes from a female donor with HTLV-1-associated myelopathy (HAM/TSP). Specimen: PBMCs. The CDR3 protein is CSAREKYNEQFF. Here the CDR3 DNA reads TGCAGTGCTAGAGAAAAGTACAATGAGCAGTTCTTC.